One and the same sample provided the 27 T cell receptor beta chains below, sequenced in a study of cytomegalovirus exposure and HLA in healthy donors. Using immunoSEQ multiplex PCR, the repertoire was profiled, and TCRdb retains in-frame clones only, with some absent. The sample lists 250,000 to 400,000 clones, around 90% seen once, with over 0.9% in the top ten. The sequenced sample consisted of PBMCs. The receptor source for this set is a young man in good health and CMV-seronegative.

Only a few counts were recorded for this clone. This chain's CDR3 is CASSRDIDYEQYF. The CDR3, as DNA: TGTGCCAGCAGCAGGGACATCGACTACGAGCAGTACTTC. The J gene is TRBJ2-7, the V gene TRBV5-6; D is possibly TRBD1 (6 bases). Germline-derived CDR1 and CDR2 are SGHDT and YYEEEE. CDR3 length: 13 residues. Trimming took 4 bases from V and 3 from J, leaving 11 bases between them.

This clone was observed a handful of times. CDR3 sequence reads: CASSTREAGVEEKLFF. CDR3 in DNA: TGTGCCAGCTCAACCAGGGAAGCAGGGGTAGAGGAAAAACTGTTTTTT. The rearrangement uses TRBV18 and TRBJ1-4, with D perhaps TRBD1 (6 bases). CDR3 size: 16 residues. Per germline, CDR1 KGHSH and CDR2 LQKENI. Trimming took off 5 bases at V and 8 bases at J, with 21 bases between the two ends.

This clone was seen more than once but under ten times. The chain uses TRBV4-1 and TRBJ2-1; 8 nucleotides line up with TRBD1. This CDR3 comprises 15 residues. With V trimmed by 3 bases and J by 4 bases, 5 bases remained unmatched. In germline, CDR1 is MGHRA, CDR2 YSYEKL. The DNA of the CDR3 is TGCGCCAGCAGCCACCCGGACAGGGATTACAATGAGCAGTTCTTC. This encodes CASSHPDRDYNEQFF.

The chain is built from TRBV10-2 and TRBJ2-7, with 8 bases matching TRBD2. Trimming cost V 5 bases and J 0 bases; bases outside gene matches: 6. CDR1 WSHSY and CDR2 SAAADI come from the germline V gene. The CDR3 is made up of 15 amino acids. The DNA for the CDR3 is TGCGCCAGCAGTCGAGCGGGGGTCAACTCCTACGAGCAGTACTTC. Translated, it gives CASSRAGVNSYEQYF.

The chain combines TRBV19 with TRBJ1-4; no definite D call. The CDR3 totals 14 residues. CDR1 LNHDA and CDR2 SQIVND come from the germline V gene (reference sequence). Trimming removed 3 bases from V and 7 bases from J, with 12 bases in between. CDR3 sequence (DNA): TGTGCCAGTAGTATGAATGGAGGGTCTGAAAAACTGTTTTTT. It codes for CASSMNGGSEKLFF.

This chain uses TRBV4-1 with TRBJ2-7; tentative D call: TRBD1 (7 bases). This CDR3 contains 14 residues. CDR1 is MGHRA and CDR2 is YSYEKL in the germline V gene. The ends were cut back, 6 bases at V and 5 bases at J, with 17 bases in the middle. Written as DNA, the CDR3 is TGCGCCAGCAGTCAGGGGGGAGCGAGGGACGAGCAGTACTTC. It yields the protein CASSQGGARDEQYF.

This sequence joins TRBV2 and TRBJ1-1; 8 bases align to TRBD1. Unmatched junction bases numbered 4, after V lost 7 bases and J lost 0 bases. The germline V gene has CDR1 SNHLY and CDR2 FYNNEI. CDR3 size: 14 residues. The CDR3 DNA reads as TGTGCCAGCAATACAGGGGGGATGAACACTGAAGCTTTCTTT. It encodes CASNTGGMNTEAFF.

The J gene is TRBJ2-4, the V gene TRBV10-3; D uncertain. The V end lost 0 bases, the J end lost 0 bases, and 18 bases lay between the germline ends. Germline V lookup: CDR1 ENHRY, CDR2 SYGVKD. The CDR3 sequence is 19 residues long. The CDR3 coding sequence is TGTGCCATCAGTGAGTCTCTTGAGGTGCTAGGTGGAGCCAAAAACATTCAGTACTTC. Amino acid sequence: CAISESLEVLGGAKNIQYF.

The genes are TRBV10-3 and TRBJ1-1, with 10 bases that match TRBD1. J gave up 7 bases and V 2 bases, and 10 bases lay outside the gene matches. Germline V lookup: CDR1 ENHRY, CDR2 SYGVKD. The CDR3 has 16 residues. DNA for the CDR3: TGTGCCATCAGTGAGCTGACAGGGGGCGCTTTCGGTGAAGCTTTCTTT. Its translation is CAISELTGGAFGEAFF.

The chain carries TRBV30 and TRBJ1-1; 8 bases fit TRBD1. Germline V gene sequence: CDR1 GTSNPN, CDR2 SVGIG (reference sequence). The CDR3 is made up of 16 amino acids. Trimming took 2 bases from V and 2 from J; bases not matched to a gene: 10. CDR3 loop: CAWSRGQAFSNTEAFF. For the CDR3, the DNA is TGTGCCTGGAGTAGGGGACAGGCATTTTCTAACACTGAAGCTTTCTTT.

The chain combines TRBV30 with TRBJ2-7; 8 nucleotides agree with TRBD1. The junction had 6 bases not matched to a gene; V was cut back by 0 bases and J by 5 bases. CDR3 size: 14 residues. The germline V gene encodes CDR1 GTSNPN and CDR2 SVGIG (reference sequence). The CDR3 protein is CAWSVGQGFNEQYF. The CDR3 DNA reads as TGTGCCTGGAGTGTTGGACAGGGTTTCAACGAGCAGTACTTC.

CDR3 residues: CASKADRGLYQPQHF. The CDR3 DNA sequence: TGTGCCAGCAAGGCCGACAGGGGATTATATCAGCCCCAGCATTTT. V gene TRBV6-5 combines with J gene TRBJ1-5; 8 nucleotides match TRBD1. Losses at the gene ends were 7 bases for V and 5 bases for J; bases not matched to a gene: 10. Germline CDR1 is MNHEY and CDR2 is SVGAGI. This CDR3 spans 15 amino acids.

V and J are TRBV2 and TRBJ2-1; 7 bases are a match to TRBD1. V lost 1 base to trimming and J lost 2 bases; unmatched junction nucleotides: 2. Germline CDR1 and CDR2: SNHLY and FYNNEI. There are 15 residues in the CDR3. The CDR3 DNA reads TGTGCCAGCAGTGAAGGGCAGGGGGCCTACAATGAGCAGTTCTTC. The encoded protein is CASSEGQGAYNEQFF.

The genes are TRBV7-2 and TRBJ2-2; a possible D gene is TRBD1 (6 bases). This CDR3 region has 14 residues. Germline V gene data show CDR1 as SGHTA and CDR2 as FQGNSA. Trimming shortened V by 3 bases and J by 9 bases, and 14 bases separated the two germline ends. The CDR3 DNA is TGTGCCAGCAGCTTTTCCATGGGGGCCCGGGAGCTGTTTTTT. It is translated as CASSFSMGARELFF.

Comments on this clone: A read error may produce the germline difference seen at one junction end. CDR3 in amino acids: CASSGQAIF. In nucleotides, the CDR3 is TGCGCCAGCAGTGGACAGGCTATCTTC. The chain uses TRBV10-1 and TRBJ2-1; a weak D match, TRBD1 (6 bases). This CDR3 spans 9 amino acids. CDR1 is WNHNN, CDR2 SYGVQD, per germline (reference sequence).

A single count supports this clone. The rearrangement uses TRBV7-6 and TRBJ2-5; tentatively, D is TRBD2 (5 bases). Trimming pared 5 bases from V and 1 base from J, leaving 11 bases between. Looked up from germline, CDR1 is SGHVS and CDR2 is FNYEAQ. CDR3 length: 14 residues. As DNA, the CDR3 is TGTGCCAGCAGCCCGAGCGGAGCCCAAGAGACCCAGTACTTC. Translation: CASSPSGAQETQYF.

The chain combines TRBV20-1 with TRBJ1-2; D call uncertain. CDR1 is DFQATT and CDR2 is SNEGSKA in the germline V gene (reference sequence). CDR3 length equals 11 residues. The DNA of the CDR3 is TGCGGCGGGGTGTTTGGAGGTGGCTACACCTTC. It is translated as CGGVFGGGYTF.

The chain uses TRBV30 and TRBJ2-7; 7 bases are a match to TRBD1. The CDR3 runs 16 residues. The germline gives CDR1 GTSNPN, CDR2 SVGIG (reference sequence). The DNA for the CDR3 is TGTGCGCACAATCCGTGCCTGGAGGCACACAGGGGCGCGGAGTACTTC. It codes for CAHNPCLEAHRGAEYF.

The CDR3 nucleotides are TGTGCCAGCTCACCCACAGGGGGCGAAGCTTTCTTT. Protein sequence: CASSPTGGEAFF. This rearrangement joins TRBV18 to TRBJ1-1, with 9 bases identical to TRBD1. V was clipped by 3 bases and J by 8 bases; unmatched bases: 1. CDR1 and CDR2 (germline): KGHSH, LQKENI. The CDR3 is made up of 12 amino acids.

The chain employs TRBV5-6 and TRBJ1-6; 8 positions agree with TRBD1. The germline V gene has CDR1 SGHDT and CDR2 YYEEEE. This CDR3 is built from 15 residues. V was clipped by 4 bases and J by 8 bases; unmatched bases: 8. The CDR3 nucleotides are TGTGCCAGCAGCAAACAGGGGGAATTGTATTCACCCCTCCACTTT. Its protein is CASSKQGELYSPLHF. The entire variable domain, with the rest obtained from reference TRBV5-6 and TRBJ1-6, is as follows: DAGVTQSPTHLIKTRGQQVTLRCSPKSGHDTVSWYQQALGQGPQFIFQYYEEEERQRGNFPDRFSGHQFPNYSSELNVNALLLGDSALYLCASSKQGELYSPLHFGNGTRLTVT.

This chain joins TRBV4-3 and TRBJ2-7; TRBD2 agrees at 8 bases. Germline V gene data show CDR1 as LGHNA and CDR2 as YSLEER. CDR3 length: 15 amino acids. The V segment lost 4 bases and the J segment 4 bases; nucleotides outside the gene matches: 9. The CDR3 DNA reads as TGCGCCAGCAGCCCCTCGGGTCTAGCGGGTTACGAGCAGTACTTC. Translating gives CASSPSGLAGYEQYF.

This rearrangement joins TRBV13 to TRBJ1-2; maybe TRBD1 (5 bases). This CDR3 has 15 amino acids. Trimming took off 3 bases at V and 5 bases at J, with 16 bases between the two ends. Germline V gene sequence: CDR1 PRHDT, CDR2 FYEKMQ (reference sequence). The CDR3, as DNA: TGTGCCAGCAGCTTCAGTGGGGGGTCTGGGTATGGCTACACCTTC. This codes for CASSFSGGSGYGYTF.

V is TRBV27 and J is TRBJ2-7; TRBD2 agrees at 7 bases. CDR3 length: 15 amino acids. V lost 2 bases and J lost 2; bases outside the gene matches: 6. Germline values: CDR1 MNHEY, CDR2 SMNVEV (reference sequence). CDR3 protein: CASSLMRGTTYEQYF. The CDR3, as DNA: TGTGCCAGCAGTTTAATGCGGGGGACCACCTACGAGCAGTACTTC.

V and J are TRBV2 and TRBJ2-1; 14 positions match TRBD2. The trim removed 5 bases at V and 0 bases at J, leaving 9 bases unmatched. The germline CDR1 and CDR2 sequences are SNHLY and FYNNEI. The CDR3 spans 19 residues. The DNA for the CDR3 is TGTGCCAGCAGTTTGACTAGCGGGGGGGTTCTTACCTCCTACAATGAGCAGTTCTTC. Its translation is CASSLTSGGVLTSYNEQFF.

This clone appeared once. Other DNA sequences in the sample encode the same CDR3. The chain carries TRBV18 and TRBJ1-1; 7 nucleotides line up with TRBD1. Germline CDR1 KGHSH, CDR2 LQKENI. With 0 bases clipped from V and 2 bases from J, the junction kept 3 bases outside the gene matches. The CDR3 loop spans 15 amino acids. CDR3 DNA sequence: TGTGCCAGCTCACCACCCACAGGGGTAAACACTGAAGCTTTCTTT. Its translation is CASSPPTGVNTEAFF.

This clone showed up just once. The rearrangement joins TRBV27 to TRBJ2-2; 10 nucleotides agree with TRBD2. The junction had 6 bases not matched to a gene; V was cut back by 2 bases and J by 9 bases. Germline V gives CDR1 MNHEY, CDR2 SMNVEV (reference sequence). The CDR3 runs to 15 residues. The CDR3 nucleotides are TGTGCCAGCAGTTTACAGCGGGGGGGCCCCCGGGAGCTGTTTTTT. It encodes CASSLQRGGPRELFF.

The CDR3 bases are TGTGCCTGGGGGGTGACAGGGTTGGTGCAGTTCTTC. Encoded protein: CAWGVTGLVQFF. The V and J genes are TRBV30 and TRBJ2-1, with 7 bases fitting TRBD1. The V segment lost 5 bases and the J segment 12 bases; nucleotides outside the gene matches: 10. Germline-derived CDR1 and CDR2 are GTSNPN and SVGIG (reference sequence). This CDR3 has 12 residues.